The source of this T cell receptor (beta chain) is a study of cytomegalovirus exposure and HLA in healthy donors. Points on this clone: Antigen specificity is unknown.

Study-wide findings and caveats: The study designated roughly 150 TCR beta chains cytomegalovirus-associated. The authors confirmed in vitro that three CMV-associated chains were specific for CMV antigens. Rare sequences made up most TCRs, while some public TCRs were found in many donors. According to a subsequent analysis, TCR clusters from the first cohort were inclined to appear together in the 120 validation repertoires.

Using immunoSEQ multiplex PCR, the repertoire was profiled, and TCRdb retains in-frame clones only, with some absent. The profile shows about 360,000 clones, about nine tenths of them singletons. From germline, CDR1 is GTSNPN and CDR2 SVGIG (reference sequence). The CDR3 is 14 residues long. Deletions cut 6 bases from V and 0 bases from J, with 13 bases between. The genes are TRBV30 and TRBJ2-3; D might be TRBD1 (5 bases). The receptor was derived from a young woman in good health and CMV-seronegative. The material sequenced was PBMCs. CDR3 sequence: CACRGPASTDTQYF. CDR3 DNA: TGTGCCTGTAGGGGTCCAGCTAGCACAGATACGCAGTATTTT.